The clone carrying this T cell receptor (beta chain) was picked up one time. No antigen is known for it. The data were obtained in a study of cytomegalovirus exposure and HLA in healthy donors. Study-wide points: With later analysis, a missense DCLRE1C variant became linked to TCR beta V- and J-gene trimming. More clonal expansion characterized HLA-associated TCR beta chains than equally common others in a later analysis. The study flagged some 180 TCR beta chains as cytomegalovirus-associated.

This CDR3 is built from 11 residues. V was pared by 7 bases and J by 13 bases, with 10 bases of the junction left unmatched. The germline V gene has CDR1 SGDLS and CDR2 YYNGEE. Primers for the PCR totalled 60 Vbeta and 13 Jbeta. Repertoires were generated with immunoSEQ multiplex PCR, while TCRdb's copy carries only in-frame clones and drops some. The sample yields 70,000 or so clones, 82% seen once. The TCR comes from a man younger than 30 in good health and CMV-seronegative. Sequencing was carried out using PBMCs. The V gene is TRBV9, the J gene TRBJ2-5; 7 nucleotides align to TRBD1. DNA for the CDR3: TGTGCCAGCGGTCCGAGAGGGGGCATGTACTTC. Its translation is CASGPRGGMYF.